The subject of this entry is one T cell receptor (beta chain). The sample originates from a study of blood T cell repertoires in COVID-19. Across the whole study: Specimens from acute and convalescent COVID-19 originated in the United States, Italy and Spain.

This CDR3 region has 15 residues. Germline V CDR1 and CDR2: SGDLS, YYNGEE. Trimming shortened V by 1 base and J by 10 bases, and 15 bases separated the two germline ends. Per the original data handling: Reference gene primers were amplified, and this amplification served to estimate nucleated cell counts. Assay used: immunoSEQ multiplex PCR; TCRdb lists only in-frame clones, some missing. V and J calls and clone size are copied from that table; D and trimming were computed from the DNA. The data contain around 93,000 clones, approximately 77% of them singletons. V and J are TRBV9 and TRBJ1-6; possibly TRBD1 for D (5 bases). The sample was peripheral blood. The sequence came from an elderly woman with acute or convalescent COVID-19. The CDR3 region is CASSVNPGLESPLHF. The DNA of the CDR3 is TGTGCCAGCAGCGTAAACCCAGGGCTAGAGTCACCCCTCCACTTT.